This T cell receptor (beta chain) was found in a study of T-cell reconstitution after alpha-beta-depleted transplantation in children (dated by TCRdb to 2015 to 2016). Turning to the overall study: T-cell immune reconstitution after TCRalphabeta/CD19-depleted allogeneic hematopoietic cell transplantation in children was quantitatively tracked in the study by means of TCR repertoire profiling.

There are a few counts of this clonotype. It lacks a known antigen. No much larger clone is present one base from it, and per-base qualities are unavailable. Including cysteine and phenylalanine, the CDR3 has 17 amino acids. The kept DNA is CDR3 alone, 51 bases in frame from the first base. From a lookup of the germline V gene (reference sequence), CDR1 and CDR2 are DFQATT and SNEGSKA. Library prep was done by PCR. The reads were generated on an Illumina HiSeq 2500. Molecular barcoding was employed in the preparation of TCR libraries, with unique molecular identifiers being used to normalize TCRbeta repertoire quantification. TCRdb passed the public sequencing reads through fastp at Q25 and MiXCR, retaining productive beta sequences. Entries are consolidated by CDR3 protein sequence, retaining the most common genes and DNA. This sample is represented by roughly 200,000 distinct CDR3 sequences; less than 15% of them were singletons. The ten largest clones represent less than 15% of the sample.

The clonotype was recovered from a human donor who donated a stem cell graft to a child with acute lymphoblastic leukemia. The starting material was PBMCs from the stem cell graft donor, obtained from the stem cell graft. The chain is assembled from TRBV20-1 and TRBJ2-5; too little of a D gene remains to name it. The sequenced DNA: TGCACGTGCCTTGACGGTGCAAAGAGAGGCCAAGAAGAGACCCAGTACTTC. Its translation reads: CTCLDGAKRGQEETQYF.